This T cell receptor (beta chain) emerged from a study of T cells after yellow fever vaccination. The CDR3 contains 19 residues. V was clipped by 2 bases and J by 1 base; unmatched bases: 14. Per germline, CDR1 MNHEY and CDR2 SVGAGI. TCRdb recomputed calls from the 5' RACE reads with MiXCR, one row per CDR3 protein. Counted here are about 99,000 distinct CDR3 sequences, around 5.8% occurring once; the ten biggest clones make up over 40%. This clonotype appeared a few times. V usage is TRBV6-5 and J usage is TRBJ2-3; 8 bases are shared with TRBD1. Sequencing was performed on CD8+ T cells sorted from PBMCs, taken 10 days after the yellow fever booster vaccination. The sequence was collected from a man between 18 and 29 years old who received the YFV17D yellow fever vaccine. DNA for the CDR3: TGTGCCAGCAGTTACACGCGACAGGGGCTCAGACCGGGCACAGATACGCAGTATTTT. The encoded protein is CASSYTRQGLRPGTDTQYF.